This TCR beta chain was identified during a study of cytomegalovirus exposure and HLA in healthy donors. About this clone: No antigen is known for it.

General observations from the study: Segments of the TCR beta V type were, in most cases, productive about 87% or about 30% of the time in an earlier analysis.

V was shortened by 2 bases and J by 0 bases, with 8 bases between the two germline ends. The CDR3 sequence is 15 residues long. Germline lookup yields CDR1 SNHLY and CDR2 FYNNEI. The PCR contained 60 Vbeta and 13 Jbeta primers. Sequencing used immunoSEQ multiplex PCR; TCRdb keeps in-frame clones, though not all of them. In the table there are more than 200,000 clones, over 60% of which are singletons. J is TRBJ1-5 and V is TRBV2; no definite D call. The clonotype originates from a man aged 40-55 years in good health and CMV-seronegative. The sequencing sample was made of PBMCs. As DNA, the CDR3 is TGTGCCAGCAGTGAATATCCGTATAGCAATCAGCCCCAGCATTTT. It encodes CASSEYPYSNQPQHF.